This T cell receptor (beta chain) was sequenced for a study of beta chain features in type 1 diabetes. Overall study context: Patients looked much like healthy donors when it came to age, gender and cell yields.

The germline V gene encodes CDR1 SGHAT and CDR2 FQNNGV. V shed 6 bases, J shed 5 bases, and the junction held 13 bases outside the gene matches. The CDR3 length is 17 residues. The authors reverse transcribed all of the isolated RNA, so sequencing captured expressed TCRB transcripts. Here immunoSEQ multiplex PCR was the method, and the copy in TCRdb shows in-frame clones only, minus some. The sample has 450,000 to 600,000 clones, approximately 30% seen once; the top ten hold almost 0.065%. Findings of the study overall: Sampled from patients, naive, central memory and Treg TCRB repertoires appeared more similar than those sampled from healthy donors. Individuals with type 1 diabetes displayed fewer insertions and more deletions at VDJ junctions. Among all four CD4+ subsets, Type 1 diabetes patients had TCRB CDR3s that were moderately but significantly shorter.

Regarding this clone: The target antigen is unknown.

This chain uses TRBV11-2 with TRBJ2-2; 9 bases map to TRBD1. Material: naive CD4+ T cells from blood. This clonotype was sampled from a man younger than 35 in good health. CDR3 amino acids: CASRSIRDREVTGELFF. The CDR3, as DNA: TGTGCCAGCAGGTCAATCCGGGACAGGGAAGTAACCGGGGAGCTGTTTTTT. Drawing the rest from reference TRBV11-2 and TRBJ2-2, the complete variable domain is EAGVAQSPRYKIIEKRQSVAFWCNPISGHATLYWYQQILGQGPKLLIQFQNNGVVDDSQLPKDRFSAERLKGVDSTLKIQPAKLEDSAVYLCASRSIRDREVTGELFFGEGSRLTVL.